A single sample is the source of the 5 T cell receptor beta chains below, sequenced in a study of STAT3 mutations in large granular lymphocyte leukemia. Study-wide points: At least one immunodominant TCR beta clonotype appeared in every T-cell large granular lymphocyte leukemia patient.

These receptors have no identified antigens. Assay: immunoSEQ multiplex PCR; the TCRdb copy retains only in-frame clones and omits some. The sample has about 39,000 clones, around 80% seen once. Source material: PBMCs. All receptors come from a human donor with T large granular lymphocyte leukemia. Some clones in this sample may be carry-over from other donors' samples.

Details on this clone: One junction end does not reproduce the germline sequence, and a read error may be involved. The chain carries TRBV2 and TRBJ2-3; D possibly matches TRBD1 or TRBD2 (5 bases each). The CDR3 runs 13 residues. Germline-derived CDR1 and CDR2 are SNHLY and FYNNEI. The CDR3 is CASRARVDPGPSF. The DNA of the CDR3 is TGTGCCAGCAGGGCCAGGGTTGACCCGGGACCATCATTT.

The genes are TRBV2 and TRBJ2-3; no definite D call. Deletions cut 7 bases from V and 5 bases from J, with 10 bases between. CDR1 is SNHLY, CDR2 FYNNEI, per germline. CDR3 length: 12 residues. Here the CDR3 DNA reads TGTGCCAGCATAGGGCCGGAAGATACGCAGTATTTT. Its translation: CASIGPEDTQYF. Supplemented by reference TRBV2 and TRBJ2-3, the full variable domain reads EPEVTQTPSHQVTQMGQEVILRCVPISNHLYFYWYRQILGQKVEFLVSFYNNEISEKSEIFDDQFSVERPDGSNFTLKIRSTKLEDSAMYFCASIGPEDTQYFGPGTRLTVL.

This chain uses TRBV30 with TRBJ2-7, with D perhaps TRBD1 (5 bases). The CDR3 is made up of 13 amino acids. Trimming shortened V by 2 bases and J by 2 bases, and 10 bases separated the two germline ends. Per the germline V gene, CDR1 is GTSNPN and CDR2 is SVGIG (reference sequence). CDR3 sequence (DNA): TGTGCCTGGAGTCGGACACCACCCTACGAGCAGTACTTC. Its translation: CAWSRTPPYEQYF.

J is TRBJ2-1 and V is TRBV4-1; D may be TRBD2 (5 bases). V was pared by 4 bases and J by 2 bases, with 12 bases between. Per the germline V gene, CDR1 is MGHRA and CDR2 is YSYEKL. CDR3 size: 15 residues. The CDR3 DNA is TGCGCCAGCAGCCCACTAGGTGGGGCCTACAATGAGCAGTTCTTC. It specifies CASSPLGGAYNEQFF.

V is TRBV28 and J is TRBJ2-1; 8 bases map to TRBD2. There are 15 residues in the CDR3. CDR1 is MDHEN and CDR2 is SYDVKM in the germline V gene. Losses at the gene ends were 3 bases for V and 7 bases for J; bases not matched to a gene: 8. The CDR3 here is CASSLPLSGANEQFF. The CDR3 bases are TGTGCCAGCAGTTTGCCCCTTAGCGGGGCTAATGAGCAGTTCTTC.